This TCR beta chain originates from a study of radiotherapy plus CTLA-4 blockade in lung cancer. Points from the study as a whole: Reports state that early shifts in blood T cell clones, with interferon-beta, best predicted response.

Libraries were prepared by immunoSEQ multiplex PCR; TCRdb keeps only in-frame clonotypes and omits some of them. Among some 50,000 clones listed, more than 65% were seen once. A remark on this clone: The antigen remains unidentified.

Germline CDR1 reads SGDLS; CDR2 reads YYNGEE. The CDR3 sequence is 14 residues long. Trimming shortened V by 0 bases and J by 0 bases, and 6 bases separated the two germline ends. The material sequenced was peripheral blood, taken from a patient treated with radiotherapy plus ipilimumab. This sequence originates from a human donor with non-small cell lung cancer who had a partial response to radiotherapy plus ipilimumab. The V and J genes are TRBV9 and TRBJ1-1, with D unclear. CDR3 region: CASSVAQMNTEAFF. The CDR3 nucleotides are TGTGCCAGCAGCGTAGCCCAGATGAACACTGAAGCTTTCTTT.